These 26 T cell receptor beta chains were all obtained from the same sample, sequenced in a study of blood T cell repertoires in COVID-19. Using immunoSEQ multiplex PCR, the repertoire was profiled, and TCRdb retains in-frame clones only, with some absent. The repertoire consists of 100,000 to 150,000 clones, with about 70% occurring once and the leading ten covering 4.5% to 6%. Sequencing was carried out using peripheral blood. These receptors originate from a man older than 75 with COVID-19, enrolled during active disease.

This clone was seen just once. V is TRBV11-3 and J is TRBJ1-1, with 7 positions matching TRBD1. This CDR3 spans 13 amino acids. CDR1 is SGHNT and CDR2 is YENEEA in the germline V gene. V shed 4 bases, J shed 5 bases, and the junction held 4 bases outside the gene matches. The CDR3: CASSSGGWTEAFF. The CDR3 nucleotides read TGTGCCAGCAGCTCAGGGGGTTGGACTGAAGCTTTCTTT.

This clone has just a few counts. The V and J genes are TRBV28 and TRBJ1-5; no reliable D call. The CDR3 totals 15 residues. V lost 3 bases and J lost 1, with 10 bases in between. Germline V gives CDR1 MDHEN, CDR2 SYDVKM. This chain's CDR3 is CASSLGSLSNQPQHF. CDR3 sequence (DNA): TGTGCCAGCAGTTTGGGCAGCTTGAGCAATCAGCCCCAGCATTTT.

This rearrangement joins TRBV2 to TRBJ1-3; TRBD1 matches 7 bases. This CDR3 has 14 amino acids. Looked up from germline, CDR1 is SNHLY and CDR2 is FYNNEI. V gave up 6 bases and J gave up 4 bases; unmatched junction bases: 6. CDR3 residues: CASRRQGTGNTIYF. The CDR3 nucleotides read TGTGCCAGCAGGCGACAGGGAACAGGAAACACCATATATTTT.

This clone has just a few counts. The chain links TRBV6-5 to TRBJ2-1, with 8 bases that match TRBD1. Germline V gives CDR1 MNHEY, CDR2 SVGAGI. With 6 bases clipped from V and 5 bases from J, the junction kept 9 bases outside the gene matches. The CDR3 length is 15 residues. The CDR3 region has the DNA TGTGCCAGCAGACCCCGACAGGGGAAGAACAATGAGCAGTTCTTC. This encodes CASRPRQGKNNEQFF.

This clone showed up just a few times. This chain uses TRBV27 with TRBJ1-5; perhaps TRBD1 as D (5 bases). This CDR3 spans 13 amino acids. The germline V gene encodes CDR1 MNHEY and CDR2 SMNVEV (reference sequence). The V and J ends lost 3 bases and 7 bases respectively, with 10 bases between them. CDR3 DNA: TGTGCCAGCAGTTTGGGGGGACTCCAGCCCCAGCATTTT. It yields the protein CASSLGGLQPQHF.

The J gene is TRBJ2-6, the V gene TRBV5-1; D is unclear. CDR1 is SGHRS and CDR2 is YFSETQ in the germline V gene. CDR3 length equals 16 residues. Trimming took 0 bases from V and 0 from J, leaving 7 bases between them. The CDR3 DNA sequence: TGCGCCAGCAGCTTGGGGCAAAACTCTGGGGCCAACGTCCTGACTTTC. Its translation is CASSLGQNSGANVLTF.

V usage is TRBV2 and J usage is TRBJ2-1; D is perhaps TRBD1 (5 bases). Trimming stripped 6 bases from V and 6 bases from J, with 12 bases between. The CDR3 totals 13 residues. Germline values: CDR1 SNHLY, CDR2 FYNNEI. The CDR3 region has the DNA TGTGCCAGCAGAGTCCAGGGTCCCAATGAGCAGTTCTTC. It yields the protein CASRVQGPNEQFF.

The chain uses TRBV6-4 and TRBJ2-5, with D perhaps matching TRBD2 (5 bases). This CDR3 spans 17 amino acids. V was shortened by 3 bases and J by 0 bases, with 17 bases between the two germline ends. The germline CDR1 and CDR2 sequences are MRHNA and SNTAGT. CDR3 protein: CASSETKAVFNQETQYF. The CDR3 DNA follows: TGTGCCAGCAGTGAGACTAAGGCCGTATTCAACCAAGAGACCCAGTACTTC.

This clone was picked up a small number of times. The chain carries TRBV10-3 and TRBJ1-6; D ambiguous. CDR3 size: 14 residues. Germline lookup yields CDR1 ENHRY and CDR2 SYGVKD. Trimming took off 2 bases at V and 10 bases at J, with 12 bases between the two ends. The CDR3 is CAISEPTPGSPLHF. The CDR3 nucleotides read TGTGCCATCAGTGAGCCCACACCAGGATCACCCCTCCACTTT.

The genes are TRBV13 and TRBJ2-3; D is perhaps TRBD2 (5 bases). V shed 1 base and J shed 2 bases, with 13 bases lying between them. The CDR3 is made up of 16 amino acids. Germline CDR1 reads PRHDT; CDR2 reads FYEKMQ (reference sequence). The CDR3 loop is CASSLEASSHTDTQYF. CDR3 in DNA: TGTGCCAGCAGCTTAGAGGCTAGCTCACACACAGATACGCAGTATTTT.

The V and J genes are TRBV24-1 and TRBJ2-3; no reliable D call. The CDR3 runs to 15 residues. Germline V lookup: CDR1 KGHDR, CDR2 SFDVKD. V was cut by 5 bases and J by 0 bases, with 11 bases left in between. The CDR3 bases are TGTGCCACCAGTGGCCCTTTAGTCAGCACAGATACGCAGTATTTT. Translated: CATSGPLVSTDTQYF.

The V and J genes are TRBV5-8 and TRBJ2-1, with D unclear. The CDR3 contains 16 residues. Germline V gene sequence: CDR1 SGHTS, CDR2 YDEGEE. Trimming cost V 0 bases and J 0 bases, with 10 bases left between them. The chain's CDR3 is CASSLVILSSYNEQFF. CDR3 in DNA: TGTGCCAGCAGCTTGGTAATCCTGAGCTCCTACAATGAGCAGTTCTTC.

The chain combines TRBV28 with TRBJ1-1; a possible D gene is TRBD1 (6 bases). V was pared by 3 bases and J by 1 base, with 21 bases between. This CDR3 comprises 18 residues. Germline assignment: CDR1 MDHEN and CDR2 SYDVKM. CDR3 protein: CASSFRPGNIQGNTEAFF. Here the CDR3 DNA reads TGTGCCAGCAGTTTCCGCCCGGGTAACATACAGGGGAACACTGAAGCTTTCTTT.

This chain's CDR3 is CASSLRTGRGVATQYF. In DNA, the CDR3 is TGCGCCAGCAGCTTGCGGACAGGGAGGGGAGTAGCTACGCAGTATTTT. V usage is TRBV5-1 and J usage is TRBJ2-3; D is possibly TRBD1 (8 bases). Germline V gene sequence: CDR1 SGHRS, CDR2 YFSETQ. Trimming left V 1 base short and J 8 bases short, with 20 bases between. This CDR3 comprises 16 residues. Combining the CDR3 with reference TRBV5-1 and TRBJ2-3 gives the whole variable domain KAGVTQTPRYLIKTRGQQVTLSCSPISGHRSVSWYQQTPGQGLQFLFEYFSETQRNKGNFPGRFSGRQFSNSRSEMNVSTLELGDSALYLCASSLRTGRGVATQYFGPGTRLTVL.

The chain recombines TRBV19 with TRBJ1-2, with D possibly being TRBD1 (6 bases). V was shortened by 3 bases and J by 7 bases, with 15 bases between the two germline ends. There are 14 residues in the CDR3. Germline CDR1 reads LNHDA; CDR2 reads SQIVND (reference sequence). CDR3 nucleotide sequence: TGTGCCAGTAGTATCCAGGTTCAGGGGAGTGGCTACACCTTC. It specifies CASSIQVQGSGYTF. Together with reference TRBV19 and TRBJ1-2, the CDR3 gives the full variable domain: DGGITQSPKYLFRKEGQNVTLSCEQNLNHDAMYWYRQDPGQGLRLIYYSQIVNDFQKGDIAEGYSVSREKKESFPLTVTSAQKNPTAFYLCASSIQVQGSGYTFGSGTRLTVV.

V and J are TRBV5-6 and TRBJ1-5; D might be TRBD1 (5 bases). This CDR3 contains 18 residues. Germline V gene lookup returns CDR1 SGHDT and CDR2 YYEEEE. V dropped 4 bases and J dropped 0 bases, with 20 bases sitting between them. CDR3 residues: CASSHSKFRQNSNQPQHF. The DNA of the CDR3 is TGTGCCAGCAGCCATAGTAAATTTCGACAGAATAGCAATCAGCCCCAGCATTTT.

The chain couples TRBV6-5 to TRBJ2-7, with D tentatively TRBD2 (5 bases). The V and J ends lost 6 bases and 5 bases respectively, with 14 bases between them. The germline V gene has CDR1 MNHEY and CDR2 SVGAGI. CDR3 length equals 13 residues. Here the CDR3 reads CASSLGLFDEQYF. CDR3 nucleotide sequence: TGTGCCAGCAGCCTCGGACTTTTCGACGAGCAGTACTTC.

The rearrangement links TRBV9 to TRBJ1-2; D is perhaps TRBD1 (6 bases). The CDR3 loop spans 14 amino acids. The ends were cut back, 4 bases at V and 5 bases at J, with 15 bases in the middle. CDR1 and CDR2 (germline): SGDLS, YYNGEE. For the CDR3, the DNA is TGTGCCAGCAGCCCCCGGACAGAAAAATATGGCTACACCTTC. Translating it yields CASSPRTEKYGYTF.

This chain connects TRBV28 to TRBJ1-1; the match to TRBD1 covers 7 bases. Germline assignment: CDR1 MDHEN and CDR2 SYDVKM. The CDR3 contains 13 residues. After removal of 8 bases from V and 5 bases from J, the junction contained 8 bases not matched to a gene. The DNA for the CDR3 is TGTGCCAGCGTCCCTACACAGGGGACTGAAGCTTTCTTT. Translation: CASVPTQGTEAFF.

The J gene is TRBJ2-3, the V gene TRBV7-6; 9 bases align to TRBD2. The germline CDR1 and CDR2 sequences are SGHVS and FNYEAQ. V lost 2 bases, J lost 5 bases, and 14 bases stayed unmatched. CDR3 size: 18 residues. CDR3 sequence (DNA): TGTGCCAGCAGCTTATTCCCGGGGACTAGCTCCTCTAAAGATACGCAGTATTTT. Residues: CASSLFPGTSSSKDTQYF.

CDR3 sequence reads: CASSHAGQHLEQYF. In DNA form, the CDR3 reads TGCGCCAGCAGCCACGCGGGACAGCACCTCGAGCAGTACTTC. The chain recombines TRBV4-1 with TRBJ2-7; D possibly corresponds to TRBD1 (7 bases). The CDR3 spans 14 residues. In germline, CDR1 is MGHRA, CDR2 YSYEKL. Trimming left V 3 bases short and J 6 bases short, with 15 bases between.

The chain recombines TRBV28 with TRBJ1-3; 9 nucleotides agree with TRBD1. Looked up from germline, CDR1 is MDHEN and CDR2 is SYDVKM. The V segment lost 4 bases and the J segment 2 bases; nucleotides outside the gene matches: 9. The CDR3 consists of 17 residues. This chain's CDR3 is CASSSGPRDRAGNTIYF. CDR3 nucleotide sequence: TGTGCCAGCAGTTCCGGCCCCCGGGACAGGGCTGGAAACACCATATATTTT.

The chain's CDR3 is CASSQDPGTGGYGYTF. The CDR3 bases are TGTGCCAGCAGCCAAGATCCGGGCACAGGGGGATATGGCTACACCTTC. This chain uses TRBV4-2 with TRBJ1-2, with 8 bases lining up with TRBD1. The CDR3 has 16 residues. Germline V gene sequence: CDR1 LGHNA, CDR2 YNFKEQ. The J segment lost 5 bases and the V segment lost 0 bases, leaving 8 bases of the junction unmatched.

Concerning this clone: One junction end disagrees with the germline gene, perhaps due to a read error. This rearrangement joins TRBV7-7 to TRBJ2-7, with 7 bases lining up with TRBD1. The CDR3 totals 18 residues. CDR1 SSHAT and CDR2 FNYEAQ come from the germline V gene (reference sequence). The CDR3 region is CASSSPRNRQGRTYEQYF. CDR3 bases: TGTGCTAGCAGCTCCCCCCGCAATAGACAGGGCCGTACCTACGAGCAGTACTTC.

The CDR3 loop is CASSYRDGYTF. For the CDR3, the DNA is TGTGCCAGCAGTTACAGGGACGGCTACACCTTC. The chain uses TRBV28 and TRBJ1-2; D may be TRBD1 (6 bases). V shed 4 bases and J shed 8 bases, with 8 bases lying between them. Germline CDR1 MDHEN, CDR2 SYDVKM. The CDR3 is made up of 11 amino acids.

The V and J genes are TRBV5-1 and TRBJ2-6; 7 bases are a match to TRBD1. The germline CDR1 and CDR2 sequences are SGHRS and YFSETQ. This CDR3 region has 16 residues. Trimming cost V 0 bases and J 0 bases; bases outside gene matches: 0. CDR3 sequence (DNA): TGCGCCAGCAGCTTGGGGGACAGCTCTGGGGCCAACGTCCTGACTTTC. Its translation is CASSLGDSSGANVLTF. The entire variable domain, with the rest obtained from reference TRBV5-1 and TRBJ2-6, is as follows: KAGVTQTPRYLIKTRGQQVTLSCSPISGHRSVSWYQQTPGQGLQFLFEYFSETQRNKGNFPGRFSGRQFSNSRSEMNVSTLELGDSALYLCASSLGDSSGANVLTFGAGSRLTVL.